This paragraph covers one T cell receptor (beta chain) sequence. This clone was counted many times. It lacks a known antigen. Base qualities are not provided; no much larger clone lies one nucleotide away. V loses 6 bases, J loses 6 bases, and the germline ends lie 12 bases apart. Including the terminal cysteine and phenylalanine, the CDR3 comprises 13 residues. Only the CDR3 region is kept as DNA, spanning 39 bases read in frame from base 1. TCRbeta CDR3 regions were amplified from genomic DNA using the immunoSEQ Assay, a bias-controlled multiplex PCR. As for how the authors treated the data: The number of nucleated cells in each sample was estimated by amplification of reference gene primers within the assay. To quantify the absolute abundance of each unique TCRbeta CDR3 rearrangement, sequence reads were collapsed and filtered. Productive Simpson clonality was computed per sample as the square root of Simpson's diversity index over productive rearrangements. TCRdb mirrors the immuneACCESS table, restricted to in-frame sequences. Some clones are absent from its copies; in checked studies, under half trace to an unresolved V gene, and the reason for the others is unknown. That table is the source of V, J and clone size, and D and trimming were worked out from the DNA. Across this sample there are over 150,000 clones, with around four fifths seen only once. The top ten clones comprise 9.1% of the sample.

These data are taken from a study of blood T cell repertoires in COVID-19 (dated by TCRdb to about 2020). Regarding the research as a whole: Samples covering the acute and convalescent phases of COVID-19 were provided by collaborators in the United States, Italy and Spain. The prospective study material was composed of cDNA or gDNA derived from T cells, B-cell-depleted T cells, or PBMCs. Deeply sampled blood TCRbeta repertoires from subjects exposed to, actively infected with, or recovered from COVID-19 were included in the dataset. The repertoires were released in a freely available public database intended as a resource for research on the immune response to SARS-CoV-2. Samples were obtained from the ongoing ImmuneRACE study (first 160 participants) and from about 1,300 subjects provided by 6 global collaborators. A de-identified subject ID, COVID-19 status, age in years and sex were almost always included in the sample metadata. Where HLA class I and class II types were available, the types were taken from metadata supplied by the sample provider, not from assay-based typing. Overall study results and their limits: The amount of clinical and demographic metadata varied by source and participant and was provided uncurated.

Each collaborating institution followed its own protocols to collect whole blood in K2EDTA tubes. For TCRbeta analysis, collaborator samples were shipped as frozen whole blood, as isolated PBMCs, or as DNA extracted from either sample type. This clonotype was obtained from a woman older than 75 with active or convalescent COVID-19. Sequenced sample: peripheral blood. Here the chain combines TRBV12-3 or TRBV12-4 and TRBJ2-4; there is no confident call for the D gene. Here is the DNA: TGTGCCAGCAGCCTACCAAGTGTAAACATTCAGTACTTC. This yields the protein CASSLPSVNIQYF.